What follows are 4 T cell receptor beta chains derived from one specimen sequenced in a study of cytomegalovirus exposure and HLA in healthy donors. The PCR used 60 Vbeta and 13 Jbeta primers. Clones were sequenced by immunoSEQ multiplex PCR, and TCRdb holds only the in-frame ones, with some missing. The repertoire holds about 140,000 clones, with around 79% as singletons. The sample was PBMCs. The receptors here all came from a female donor in good health and CMV-seronegative.

This clone was seen a handful of times. The J gene is TRBJ1-5, the V gene TRBV5-1; a possible D gene is TRBD1 (5 bases). The V gene lost 4 bases and the J gene lost 3 bases, with 8 bases spanning the gap. The CDR3 contains 13 residues. Germline V CDR1 and CDR2: SGHRS, YFSETQ. CDR3 DNA: TGCGCCAGCAGCCCAGGGCCCAATCAGCCCCAGCATTTT. Protein sequence: CASSPGPNQPQHF. Complete variable domain (other parts from reference TRBV5-1 and TRBJ1-5): KAGVTQTPRYLIKTRGQQVTLSCSPISGHRSVSWYQQTPGQGLQFLFEYFSETQRNKGNFPGRFSGRQFSNSRSEMNVSTLELGDSALYLCASSPGPNQPQHFGDGTRLSIL.

This chain connects TRBV2 to TRBJ1-2, with 7 bases matching TRBD1. The CDR3 has 14 residues. V was pared by 5 bases and J by 4 bases, with 7 bases of the junction left unmatched. The germline gives CDR1 SNHLY, CDR2 FYNNEI. Here the CDR3 reads CASSYRGVGYGYTF. The DNA of the CDR3 is TGTGCCAGCAGTTACAGGGGAGTAGGCTATGGCTACACCTTC.

J is TRBJ1-2 and V is TRBV30; D is possibly TRBD1 (5 bases). Germline CDR1 is GTSNPN and CDR2 is SVGIG (reference sequence). This CDR3 is 18 amino acids long. Trimming took 1 base from V and 4 from J, leaving 25 bases between them. The CDR3 sequence: CAWSARGGANPDPYGYTF. CDR3 DNA: TGTGCCTGGAGTGCCCGTGGAGGGGCGAACCCAGACCCCTATGGCTACACCTTC. The full variable domain, in which reference TRBV30 and TRBJ1-2 provide the parts outside the CDR3, is SQTIHQWPATLVQPVGSPLSLECTVEGTSNPNLYWYRQAAGRGLQLLFYSVGIGQISSEVPQNLSASRPQDRQFILSSKKLLLSDSGFYLCAWSARGGANPDPYGYTFGSGTRLTVV.

In its sample, this clone was seen a few times. The CDR3 sequence is CASSPRLDNRYEQYF. The CDR3 nucleotides read TGTGCCAGCAGCCCAAGACTAGACAACCGTTACGAGCAGTACTTC. V and J are TRBV5-6 and TRBJ2-7, with D tentatively TRBD2 (6 bases). Germline assignment: CDR1 SGHDT and CDR2 YYEEEE. Deletions cut 4 bases from V and 4 bases from J, with 18 bases between. The CDR3 spans 15 residues.